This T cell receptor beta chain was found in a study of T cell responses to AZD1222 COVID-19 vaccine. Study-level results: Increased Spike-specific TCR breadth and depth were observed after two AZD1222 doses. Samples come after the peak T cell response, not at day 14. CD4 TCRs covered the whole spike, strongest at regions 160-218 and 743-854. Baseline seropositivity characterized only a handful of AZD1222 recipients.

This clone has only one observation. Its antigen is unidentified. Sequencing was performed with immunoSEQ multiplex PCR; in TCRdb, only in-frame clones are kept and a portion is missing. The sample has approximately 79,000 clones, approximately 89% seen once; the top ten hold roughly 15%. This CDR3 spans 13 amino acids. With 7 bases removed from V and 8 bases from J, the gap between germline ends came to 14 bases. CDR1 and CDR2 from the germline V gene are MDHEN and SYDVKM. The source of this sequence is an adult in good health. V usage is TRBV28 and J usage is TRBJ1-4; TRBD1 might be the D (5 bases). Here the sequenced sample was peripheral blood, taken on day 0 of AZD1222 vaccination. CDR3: CASKETVREKLFF. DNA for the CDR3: TGTGCCAGCAAGGAGACAGTTCGAGAAAAACTGTTTTTT.